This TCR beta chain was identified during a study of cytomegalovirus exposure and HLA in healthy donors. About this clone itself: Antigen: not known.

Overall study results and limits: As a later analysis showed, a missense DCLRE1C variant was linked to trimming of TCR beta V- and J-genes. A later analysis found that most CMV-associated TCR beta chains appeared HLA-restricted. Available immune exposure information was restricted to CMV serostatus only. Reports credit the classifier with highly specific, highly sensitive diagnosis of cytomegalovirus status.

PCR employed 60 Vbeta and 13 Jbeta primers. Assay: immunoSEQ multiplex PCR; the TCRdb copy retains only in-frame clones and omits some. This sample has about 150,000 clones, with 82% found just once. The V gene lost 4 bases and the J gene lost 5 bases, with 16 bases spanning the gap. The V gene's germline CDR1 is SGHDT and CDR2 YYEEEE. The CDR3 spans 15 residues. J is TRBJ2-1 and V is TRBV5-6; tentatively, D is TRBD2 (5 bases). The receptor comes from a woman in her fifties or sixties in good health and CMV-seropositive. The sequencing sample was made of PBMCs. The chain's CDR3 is CASSRRTPRDNEQFF. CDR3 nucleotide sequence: TGTGCCAGCAGCCGACGGACTCCCCGGGACAATGAGCAGTTCTTC.